This T cell receptor beta chain was observed in a study of neoadjuvant nivolumab and ipilimumab in lung cancer. With 1 base removed from V and 8 bases from J, the gap between germline ends came to 9 bases. The V gene's germline CDR1 is KGHSH and CDR2 LQKENI. The length of the CDR3 is 13 residues. TCRdb's copy holds only in-frame clones and misses some; the assay was immunoSEQ multiplex PCR. This table holds 30,000 to 45,000 clones, roughly 89% found once. This sample comprised peripheral blood, obtained before neoadjuvant nivolumab, alone or with ipilimumab. The chain carries TRBV18 and TRBJ2-1, with D perhaps matching TRBD2 (6 bases). This TCR came from an adult with non-small cell lung cancer. CDR3 coding DNA: TGTGCCAGCTCACCACGTCCGGGGGATGAGCAGTTCTTC. Translated: CASSPRPGDEQFF.